A single sample is the source of the 9 T cell receptor beta chains below, sequenced in a study of early T cells in non-severe SARS-CoV-2 infection. From the 5' RACE reads, TCRdb called clonotypes with MiXCR, one entry per CDR3 protein. The table lists about 73,000 distinct CDR3 sequences, roughly 13% of them singletons. Sequences were obtained from whole blood. The receptors were gathered from an adult who was a healthcare worker with PCR-confirmed SARS-CoV-2 infection or an uninfected control (not recorded which).

V and J are TRBV4-3 and TRBJ2-3; 11 bases match TRBD2. CDR3 length equals 16 residues. Germline V CDR1 and CDR2: LGHNA, YSLEER. Trimming took 4 bases from V and 4 from J; bases not matched to a gene: 7. The CDR3 spells CASSLSLAGGPDTQYF. CDR3 sequence (DNA): TGCGCCAGCAGCCTATCCTTAGCGGGGGGGCCAGATACGCAGTATTTT.

The chain carries TRBV11-2 and TRBJ2-1; the D gene is possibly TRBD1 (6 bases). V was pared by 6 bases and J by 15 bases, with 21 bases between. CDR1 SGHAT and CDR2 FQNNGV come from the germline V gene. There are 13 residues in the CDR3. DNA of the CDR3: TGTGCCAGCAGATATCTAAACAGGGCCCTCCCGTTCTTC. It is translated as CASRYLNRALPFF.

Ten or more counts support this clonotype. The rearrangement links TRBV25-1 to TRBJ1-1; TRBD1 agrees at 9 bases. CDR1 MGHDK and CDR2 SYGVNS come from the germline V gene. The CDR3 loop spans 11 amino acids. V lost 8 bases to trimming and J lost 11 bases; unmatched junction nucleotides: 6. Written as DNA, the CDR3 is TGTGCCAGCCGGGAGGGACAGGGTGCTTTCTTT. Translating gives CASREGQGAFF.

In this sample, this clonotype turned up many times. The chain couples TRBV11-3 to TRBJ2-2, with 8 nucleotides matching TRBD1. Germline CDR1 reads SGHNT; CDR2 reads YENEEA. The CDR3 length is 15 residues. J was trimmed by 3 bases and V by 5 bases; bases with no gene match: 5. The CDR3 reads CASSPLTGDTGELFF. The CDR3 DNA reads as TGTGCCAGCAGCCCCCTGACAGGGGACACCGGGGAGCTGTTTTTT. The variable domain in full, completed from reference TRBV11-3 and TRBJ2-2, reads EAGVVQSPRYKIIEKKQPVAFWCNPISGHNTLYWYLQNLGQGPELLIRYENEEAVDDSQLPKDRFSAERLKGVDSTLKIQPAELGDSAVYLCASSPLTGDTGELFFGEGSRLTVL.

This clonotype was counted at least ten times. This rearrangement joins TRBV7-8 to TRBJ2-1; 8 bases align to TRBD2. Trimming cost V 1 base and J 2 bases; bases outside gene matches: 4. Germline values: CDR1 SGHVS, CDR2 FQNEAQ. The CDR3 is 16 residues long. The CDR3 bases are TGTGCCAGCAGCTTAGGGGGTAGCGGGGCCTACAATGAGCAGTTCTTC. This codes for CASSLGGSGAYNEQFF. The variable domain in full, with the rest retrieved from reference TRBV7-8 and TRBJ2-1, is GAGVSQSPRYKVAKRGQDVALRCDPISGHVSLFWYQQALGQGPEFLTYFQNEAQLDKSGLPSDRFFAERPEGSVSTLKIQRTQQEDSAVYLCASSLGGSGAYNEQFFGPGTRLTVL.

This clonotype was observed a handful of times. This sequence joins TRBV28 and TRBJ2-5; 10 bases line up with TRBD1. The CDR3 totals 20 residues. The J segment lost 5 bases and the V segment lost 6 bases, leaving 24 bases of the junction unmatched. CDR1 and CDR2 (germline): MDHEN, SYDVKM. The CDR3: CASRGLMGDRGAGVVETQYF. The CDR3 DNA sequence: TGTGCCAGCAGAGGGCTGATGGGGGACAGGGGCGCGGGCGTCGTCGAGACCCAGTACTTC.

This clonotype was seen a few times. The chain carries TRBV4-2 and TRBJ2-3; a weak D match, TRBD1 (6 bases). The germline V and J ends were trimmed by 1 base and 2 bases, with 16 bases remaining between them. This CDR3 contains 17 residues. Germline-derived CDR1 and CDR2 are LGHNA and YNFKEQ. Written as DNA, the CDR3 is TGTGCCAGCAGCCAAGGTCCCCTGCAGGGGCCCACAGATACGCAGTATTTT. Encoded protein: CASSQGPLQGPTDTQYF.

The rearrangement links TRBV6-5 to TRBJ2-1; D uncertain. V was clipped by 8 bases and J by 9 bases, with 17 bases between them. CDR1 is MNHEY, CDR2 SVGAGI, per germline. The CDR3 consists of 13 residues. CDR3 bases: TGTGCCAGCTCCCGGGCGTCACTGAGTGAGCAGTTCTTC. It codes for CASSRASLSEQFF.

This clonotype was detected ten times or more. The chain joins TRBV10-3 to TRBJ2-3; 13 nucleotides align to TRBD2. The CDR3 is made up of 16 amino acids. In germline, CDR1 is ENHRY, CDR2 SYGVKD. J lost 6 bases, V lost 2 bases, and 5 bases had no gene match. The CDR3 nucleotides are TGTGCCATCAGTGAGCCACTAGCGGGGGGGCGTGATACGCAGTATTTT. Protein product: CAISEPLAGGRDTQYF.